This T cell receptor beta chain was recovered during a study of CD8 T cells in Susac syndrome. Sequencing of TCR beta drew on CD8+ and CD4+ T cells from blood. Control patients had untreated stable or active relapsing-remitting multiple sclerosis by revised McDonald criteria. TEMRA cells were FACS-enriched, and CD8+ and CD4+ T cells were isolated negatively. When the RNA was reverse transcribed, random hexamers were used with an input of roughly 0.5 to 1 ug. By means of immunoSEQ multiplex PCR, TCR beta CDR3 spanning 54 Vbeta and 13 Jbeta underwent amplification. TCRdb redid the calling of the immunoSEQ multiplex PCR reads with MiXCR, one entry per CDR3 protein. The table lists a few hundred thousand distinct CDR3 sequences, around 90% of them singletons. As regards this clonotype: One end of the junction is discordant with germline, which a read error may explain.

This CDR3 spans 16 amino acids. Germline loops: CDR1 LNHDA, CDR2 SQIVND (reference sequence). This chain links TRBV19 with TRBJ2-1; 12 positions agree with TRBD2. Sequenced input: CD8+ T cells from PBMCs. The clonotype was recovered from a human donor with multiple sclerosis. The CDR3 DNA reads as TGTGCCAGTAGTAGCCTGGAGACTAGCGGGAGCTATGAGCAGTTTTTC. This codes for CASSSLETSGSYEQFF.